The next 20 T cell receptor beta chains were all read from a single sample in a study of post-analysis software for immune sequencing data (dated by TCRdb to between 2014 and 2017). Study-level results and caveats: Significantly higher frequencies in patients than in controls were found for roughly 5 TRBV segments, including TRBV5-6, TRBV5-1 and TRBV20-1.

No antigen is known for these receptors. Library prep was done by PCR. TCRdb records Illumina HiSeq 2500 as the sequencer. To reduce PCR and sequencing biases, unique molecular identifiers were built into the TCR beta cDNA libraries. Using fastp at Q25 and MiXCR, TCRdb reprocessed the public reads and kept productive beta chains. Every CDR3 protein is listed once, alongside the most common genes and DNA of its rows. Here the sample has about 150,000 distinct CDR3 sequences; 30% occur a single time. The ten top clones hold roughly 1.6% of the sample. Sequencing was done on a sample of blood. The receptor set was obtained from a girl between 5 and 17 years old with multiple sclerosis.

This clonotype was observed at least ten times. This chain uses TRBV10-3 with TRBJ1-5; a possible D gene is TRBD1 (6 bases). There are 16 residues in the CDR3. V lost 0 bases and J lost 1, with 10 bases in between. Germline assignment: CDR1 ENHRY and CDR2 SYGVKD. CDR3 loop: CAISESNRVSNQPQHF. The CDR3 DNA follows: TGTGCCATCAGTGAGTCGAACAGGGTGAGCAATCAGCCCCAGCATTTT.

Of note for this clonotype: A much more abundant neighbour one base away suggests this may be a read error. The J gene is TRBJ1-1, the V gene TRBV7-9, with D possibly being TRBD1 (5 bases). Germline CDR1 is SEHNR and CDR2 is FQNEAQ (reference sequence). The CDR3 length is 12 residues. Between the trimmed V and J ends, which lost 5 bases and 12 bases, there was a span of 16 bases. CDR3 amino acids: CASSTGPRATFF. CDR3 in DNA: TGTGCCAGCAGCACGGGACCGCGGGCGACTTTCTTT.

This clonotype came up many times. V gene TRBV29-1 combines with J gene TRBJ2-3, with a tentative D call TRBD1 (5 bases). The CDR3 loop spans 13 amino acids. The germline V gene has CDR1 SQVTM and CDR2 ANQGSEA. V lost 7 bases to trimming and J lost 2 bases, with 13 bases between them. CDR3 nucleotides: TGCAGCGGCAGGGTGGGGATCACAGATACGCAGTATTTT. This sequence encodes CSGRVGITDTQYF.

V is TRBV11-2 and J is TRBJ2-1, with TRBD2 matching 9 bases. Germline CDR1 is SGHAT and CDR2 is FQNNGV. The CDR3 consists of 17 residues. V trimming: 3 bases; J trimming: 2 bases; junction bases outside the gene matches: 8. The CDR3 loop reads CASSLGGRAHPYNEQFF. The CDR3 region has the DNA TGTGCCAGCAGCTTGGGCGGGAGGGCCCACCCCTACAATGAGCAGTTCTTC.

This clonotype was detected ten times or more. The chain combines TRBV12-3 or TRBV12-4 with TRBJ2-1, with D perhaps matching TRBD1 or TRBD2 (5 bases each). This CDR3 region has 14 residues. V was pared by 4 bases and J by 4 bases, with 11 bases between. The CDR3 nucleotides are TGTGCCAGCAGTTATACGGGGCCGTACAATGAGCAGTTCTTC. Amino acids: CASSYTGPYNEQFF.

Concerning this clonotype: A single base separates this from a much larger clone, so it may be a read error. This chain uses TRBV5-6 with TRBJ2-1; TRBD1 aligns across 8 bases. Judging by the DNA end, TRBJ2-7 fits better; the J call may be wrong. Germline V gives CDR1 SGHDT, CDR2 YYEEEE. The CDR3 loop spans 16 amino acids. The CDR3 sequence is CASSWGTGSSYNEQYF. CDR3 DNA sequence: TGTGCCAGCAGCTGGGGGACAGGTAGTTCCTACAATGAGCAGTACTTC.

This clonotype occurred many times. The gene calls are TRBV12-3 or TRBV12-4 and TRBJ2-3; TRBD1 matches at 7 bases. Trimming took 4 bases from V and 3 from J; bases not matched to a gene: 7. There are 15 residues in the CDR3. For the CDR3, the DNA is TGTGCCAGCAGTTATCCGGGACAGCGAACAGATACGCAGTATTTT. Encoded protein: CASSYPGQRTDTQYF.

This clonotype was counted only a few times. The chain combines TRBV15 with TRBJ1-4; unclear D gene. Germline V gives CDR1 LNHNV, CDR2 YYDKDF (reference sequence). The CDR3 consists of 13 residues. V was shortened by 6 bases and J by 13 bases, with 18 bases between the two germline ends. CDR3 loop: CATSPGSPSLLFF. The CDR3 coding sequence is TGTGCCACCAGTCCCGGGTCCCCTTCTTTACTGTTTTTT.

The chain uses TRBV6-2 or TRBV6-3 and TRBJ2-4; weak D call: TRBD2 (5 bases). The germline V gene has CDR1 MNHEY and CDR2 SVGEGT. The CDR3 has 16 residues. V was trimmed by 4 bases and J by 1 base, leaving 14 bases between them. The CDR3 loop reads CASSLNFPGAKNIQYF. The CDR3 DNA is TGTGCCAGCAGTTTAAACTTCCCGGGGGCCAAAAACATTCAGTACTTC.

This clonotype was recorded many times. The chain combines TRBV12-3 or TRBV12-4 with TRBJ2-7; 8 nucleotides match TRBD2. J was trimmed by 5 bases and V by 6 bases; bases with no gene match: 9. The CDR3 spans 14 residues. CDR3 sequence reads: CASSPGGALHEQYF. Here the CDR3 DNA reads TGTGCCAGCAGCCCGGGGGGGGCCTTGCACGAGCAGTACTTC.

This clonotype was seen more than once but under ten times. This chain connects TRBV12-3 or TRBV12-4 to TRBJ2-3; D not certain. Trimming removed 2 bases from V and 2 bases from J, with 11 bases in between. CDR3 size: 15 residues. As DNA, the CDR3 is TGTGCCAGCAGTTTACAGGTAGCAATCACAGATACGCAGTATTTT. Amino acid sequence: CASSLQVAITDTQYF.

This clonotype came up a few times. The chain combines TRBV5-1 with TRBJ2-7; the D gene is possibly TRBD1 (6 bases). There are 13 residues in the CDR3. The germline V and J ends were trimmed by 3 bases and 2 bases, with 9 bases remaining between them. CDR1 and CDR2 (germline): SGHRS, YFSETQ. CDR3 amino acids: CASSSGQTYEQYF. The CDR3, as DNA: TGCGCCAGCAGCTCCGGACAGACCTACGAGCAGTACTTC.

This clonotype was observed many times. The gene calls are TRBV27 and TRBJ2-1, with 9 positions matching TRBD2. The germline gives CDR1 MNHEY, CDR2 SMNVEV (reference sequence). The CDR3 contains 16 residues. The V segment lost 3 bases and the J segment 8 bases; nucleotides outside the gene matches: 11. Here the CDR3 reads CASSFFESSGIDEQFF. DNA for the CDR3: TGTGCCAGCAGTTTTTTCGAGTCTAGCGGGATCGATGAGCAGTTCTTC.

The V call is TRBV24-1, the J call TRBJ2-1; tentatively, D is TRBD1 (6 bases). From germline, CDR1 is KGHDR and CDR2 SFDVKD. V was pared by 5 bases and J by 4 bases, with 14 bases between. The CDR3 totals 15 residues. CDR3 DNA sequence: TGTGCCACCAGTGGCAGAGGACAGCAGTACAATGAGCAGTTCTTC. It codes for CATSGRGQQYNEQFF.

The rearrangement joins TRBV10-3 to TRBJ2-5, with TRBD2 matching over 13 bases. The CDR3 covers 16 residues. Germline V lookup: CDR1 ENHRY, CDR2 SYGVKD. Germline trimming cut 3 bases from V and 5 bases from J; bases unmatched to any gene: 6. The CDR3: CAISEGTSGAGETQYF. CDR3 nucleotides: TGTGCCATCAGTGAAGGGACTAGCGGGGCCGGGGAGACCCAGTACTTC.

The chain recombines TRBV12-5 with TRBJ2-1; 14 positions match TRBD2. Germline loops: CDR1 LGHNT, CDR2 FRNRAP. The trim removed 5 bases at V and 8 bases at J, leaving 11 bases unmatched. This CDR3 is built from 17 residues. This CDR3 reads CASGTRLAGGPTDEQFF. In nucleotides, the CDR3 is TGTGCTAGTGGTACCCGACTAGCGGGAGGGCCCACGGATGAGCAGTTCTTC.

This chain connects TRBV12-3 or TRBV12-4 to TRBJ1-2, with TRBD1 identical over 8 bases. This CDR3 spans 14 amino acids. With V trimmed by 5 bases and J by 5 bases, 7 bases remained unmatched. Here the CDR3 reads CASSPDRAGYGYTF. The CDR3 nucleotides read TGTGCCAGCAGTCCGGACAGGGCAGGGTATGGCTACACCTTC.

In this sample, this clonotype turned up many times. The V gene is TRBV20-1, the J gene TRBJ2-5; D gene unclear. V lost 6 bases to trimming and J lost 0 bases, with 14 bases between them. From germline, CDR1 is DFQATT and CDR2 SNEGSKA (reference sequence). The CDR3 has 14 amino acids. CDR3 sequence reads: CSATKLGDQETQYF. The DNA of the CDR3 is TGCAGTGCAACAAAACTCGGAGACCAAGAGACCCAGTACTTC.

The table lists this clonotype with many counts. This chain uses TRBV10-1 with TRBJ2-5; D is undetermined. This CDR3 region has 12 residues. The V gene's germline CDR1 is WNHNN and CDR2 SYGVQD (reference sequence). V was shortened by 2 bases and J by 5 bases, with 6 bases between the two germline ends. CDR3 nucleotides: TGCGCCAGCAGTGAGGGTTCTGAGACCCAGTACTTC. It translates to CASSEGSETQYF.

V and J are TRBV5-1 and TRBJ2-1, with 7 bases that match TRBD2. The CDR3 runs 17 residues. The germline gives CDR1 SGHRS, CDR2 YFSETQ. The J segment lost 2 bases and the V segment lost 3 bases, leaving 11 bases of the junction unmatched. The CDR3 reads CASSSGTGGRAYNEQFF. In DNA form, the CDR3 reads TGCGCCAGCAGCTCCGGGACTGGCGGGAGAGCCTACAATGAGCAGTTCTTC.